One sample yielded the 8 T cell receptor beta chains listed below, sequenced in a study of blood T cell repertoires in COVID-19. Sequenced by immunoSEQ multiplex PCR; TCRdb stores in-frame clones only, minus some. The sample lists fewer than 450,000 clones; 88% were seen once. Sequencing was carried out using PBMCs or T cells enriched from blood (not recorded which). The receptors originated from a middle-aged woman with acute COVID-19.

The DNA for the CDR3 is TGCGCCAGCAGCACGAGGGGACTCGAGAACACTGAAGCTTTCTTT. Its translation is CASSTRGLENTEAFF. The chain links TRBV5-1 to TRBJ1-1, with a weak D call TRBD1 (5 bases). Trimming took off 4 bases at V and 1 base at J, with 14 bases between the two ends. Germline V CDR1 and CDR2: SGHRS, YFSETQ. The CDR3 runs 15 residues.

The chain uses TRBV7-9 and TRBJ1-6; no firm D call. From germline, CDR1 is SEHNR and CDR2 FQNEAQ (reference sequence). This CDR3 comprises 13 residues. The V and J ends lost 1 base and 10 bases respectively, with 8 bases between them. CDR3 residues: CASSLVDSSPLHF. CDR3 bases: TGTGCCAGCAGCTTAGTCGACTCGTCACCCCTCCACTTT.

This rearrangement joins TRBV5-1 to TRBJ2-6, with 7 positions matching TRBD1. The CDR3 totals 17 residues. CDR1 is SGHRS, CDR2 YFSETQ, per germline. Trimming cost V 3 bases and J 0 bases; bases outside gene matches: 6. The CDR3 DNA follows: TGCGCCAGCAGCTCCGGACAGGTCGACTCTGGGGCCAACGTCCTGACTTTC. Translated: CASSSGQVDSGANVLTF.

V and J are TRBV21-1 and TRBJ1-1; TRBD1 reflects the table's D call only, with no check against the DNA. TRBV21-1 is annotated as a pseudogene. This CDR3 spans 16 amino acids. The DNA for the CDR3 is TGTGCCAGCAGCAAAAGGGGACAGGGGGTGGGCACTGAAGCTTTCTTT. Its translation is CASSKRGQGVGTEAFF.

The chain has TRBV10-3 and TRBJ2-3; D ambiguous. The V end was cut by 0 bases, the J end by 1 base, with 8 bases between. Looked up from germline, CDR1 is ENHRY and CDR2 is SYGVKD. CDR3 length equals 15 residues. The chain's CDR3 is CAISESRVRTDTQYF. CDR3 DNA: TGTGCCATCAGTGAGTCGCGAGTCCGCACAGATACGCAGTATTTT.

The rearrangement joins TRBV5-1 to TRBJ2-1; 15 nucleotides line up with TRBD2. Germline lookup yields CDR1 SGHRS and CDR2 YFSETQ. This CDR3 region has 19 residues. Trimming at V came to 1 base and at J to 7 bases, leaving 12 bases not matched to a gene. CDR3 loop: CASSLRAITGTSGGNEQFF. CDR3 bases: TGCGCCAGCAGCTTGAGGGCCATTACCGGGACTAGCGGGGGGAATGAGCAGTTCTTC.

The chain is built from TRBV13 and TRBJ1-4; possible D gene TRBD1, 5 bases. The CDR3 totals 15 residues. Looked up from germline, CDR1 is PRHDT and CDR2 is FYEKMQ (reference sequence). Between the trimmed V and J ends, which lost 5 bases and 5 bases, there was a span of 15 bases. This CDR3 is CASSNRQLQNEKLFF. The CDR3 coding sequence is TGTGCCAGCAGCAATCGACAGCTGCAAAATGAAAAACTGTTTTTT.

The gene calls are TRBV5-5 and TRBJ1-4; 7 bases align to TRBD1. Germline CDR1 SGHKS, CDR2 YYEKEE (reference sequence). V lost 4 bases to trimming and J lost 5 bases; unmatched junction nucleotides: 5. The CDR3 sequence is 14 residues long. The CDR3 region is CASSPGQLNEKLFF. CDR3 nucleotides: TGTGCCAGCAGCCCGGGACAGTTAAATGAAAAACTGTTTTTT.